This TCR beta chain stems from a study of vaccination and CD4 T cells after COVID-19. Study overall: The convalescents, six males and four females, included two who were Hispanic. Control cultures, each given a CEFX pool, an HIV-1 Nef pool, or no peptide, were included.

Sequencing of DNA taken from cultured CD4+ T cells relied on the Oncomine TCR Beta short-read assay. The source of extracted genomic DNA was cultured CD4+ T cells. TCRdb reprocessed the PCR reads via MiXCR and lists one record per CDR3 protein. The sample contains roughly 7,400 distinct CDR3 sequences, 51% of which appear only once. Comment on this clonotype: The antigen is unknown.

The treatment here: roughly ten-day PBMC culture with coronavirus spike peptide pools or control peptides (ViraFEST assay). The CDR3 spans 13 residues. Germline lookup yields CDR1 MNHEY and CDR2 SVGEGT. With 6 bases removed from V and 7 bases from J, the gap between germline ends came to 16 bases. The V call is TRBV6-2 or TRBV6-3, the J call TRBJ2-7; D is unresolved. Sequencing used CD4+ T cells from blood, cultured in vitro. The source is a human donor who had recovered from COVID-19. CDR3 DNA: TGTGCCAGCAGCCCCGCTGCCCCTGTTGAGCAGTACTTC. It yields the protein CASSPAAPVEQYF.